Listed below are T cell receptor beta chains from one sample, sequenced in a study of blood T cells in healthy people across ages. MiXCR was run by TCRdb on the 5' RACE reads, yielding one entry per CDR3 protein. This table has hundreds of thousands of distinct CDR3 sequences, under 65% appearing once. Sample: blood. These receptors were collected from a woman at least 80 years old in good health. CDR3s leave out the opening cysteine and the closing phenylalanine or tryptophan.

TRBV30,TRBJ2-6,ACLVDVLT
TRBV6-5,TRBJ1-1,ASSYGGIMNTEAF
TRBV2,TRBJ1-5,ASSPTGGYQPQH
TRBV7-8,TRBJ1-6,ASSLVQGGHSPLH
TRBV3-1,TRBJ2-1,ASSQSSIRSSYNEQF
TRBV3-1,TRBJ2-1,ASSQYGGGPHEGYNEQF
TRBV12-3/TRBV12-4,TRBJ2-4,ASSLDRLAGGKNIQY
TRBV14,TRBJ2-1,ASSYMTSGIDEQF
TRBV20-1,TRBJ1-2,SASTGGYGYT
TRBV15,TRBJ2-1,ATSRQGARTEQF
TRBV6-4,TRBJ1-1,ASSDSYRGAHTEAF
TRBV7-9,TRBJ2-4,ASSLGQGINIQY
TRBV7-2,TRBJ1-6,ASSLVGYNSPLH
TRBV6-5,TRBJ1-2,ASSTGQGNGYT
TRBV12-3/TRBV12-4,TRBJ2-5,ASSPSPGRPQETQY
TRBV6-5,TRBJ2-1,ASSHDRALAGEQF
TRBV20-1,TRBJ1-2,SARGTATNYGYT
TRBV20-1,TRBJ2-5,SARDRGGTTQY
TRBV29-1,TRBJ1-1,SVEAGSRTTEAF
TRBV7-2,TRBJ1-5,ASSLQGPQH
TRBV20-1,TRBJ1-2,SAREGTANNYGYT
TRBV7-9,TRBJ2-2,ASSPKPGTPRLTGELF
TRBV6-4,TRBJ2-6,ATSDRAGANVLT
TRBV7-3,TRBJ2-3,ASSLKTGTGGKDTQY
TRBV20-1,TRBJ1-5,SATQWGYSNQPQH
TRBV9,TRBJ2-2,ASSISHTGELF
TRBV2,TRBJ2-3,ASRRDRAPDTQY
TRBV7-8,TRBJ1-5,ASSLATNLLGRTH
TRBV7-2,TRBJ2-1,ASSSTRSSGGRDEQF
TRBV25-1,TRBJ2-7,ASSKDGTREQY
TRBV14,TRBJ2-5,ASSPSGPPIQETQY
TRBV25-1,TRBJ1-5,ASSDKGVPQH
TRBV21-1,TRBJ2-1,ASSNGLPAGGPGNEQF
TRBV20-1,TRBJ2-2,SARREGSTGELF
TRBV7-8,TRBJ1-4,ASSLRGREVKKLF
TRBV20-1,TRBJ2-1,SARLINEQF
TRBV15,TRBJ1-2,ATSRSLGQGGGYT
TRBV6-5,TRBJ2-3,ASSYSGQYTDTQY
TRBV11-2,TRBJ2-1,ASSLIGASNEQF
TRBV7-9,TRBJ2-1,ASSFTSGRVIFYNEQF
TRBV20-1,TRBJ1-5,SARGKAALRNQPQH
TRBV4-2,TRBJ1-2,ASSQAPTYSPTGYT
TRBV20-1,.,SARDPLGGRVGEQY
TRBV7-9,TRBJ2-7,ASSTFSSYEQY
TRBV14,TRBJ2-1,ASSHPGALLRF
TRBV20-1,TRBJ2-1,SAGESGSSYNAQF
TRBV15,TRBJ1-4,ATSRVWGEIRKLF
TRBV7-9,TRBJ2-6,ASSAIRQGTVSGANVLT
TRBV3-1,TRBJ2-7,ASSQDAGSYEQY